Reported below is one T cell receptor (beta chain). Its antigen remains unidentified. The sample originates from a study of CD8 T cells in Susac syndrome. As for the study in general: There were Susac syndrome patients who were therapy-naive at blood draw, others on corticosteroids, and others on intravenous immunoglobulin alone. Study-wide findings and caveats: Clonal expansion was missing from Susac syndrome CD4+ T cell repertoires.

Sequencing of TCR beta was undertaken in CD8+ and CD4+ T cells derived from blood. The V gene's germline CDR1 is LGHNA and CDR2 YSLEER. The V end was cut by 0 bases, the J end by 3 bases, with 6 bases between. CDR3 length: 14 amino acids. RNA, at about 0.45 to 1 ug, was reverse transcribed with random hexamers. Amplification of the TCR beta CDR3 was carried out by immunoSEQ multiplex PCR, which spanned a total of 54 Vbeta and 13 Jbeta segments. TCRdb redid the calling of the immunoSEQ multiplex PCR reads with MiXCR, one entry per CDR3 protein. The repertoire holds under 200,000 distinct CDR3 sequences, roughly 95% seen once, with approximately 0.12% in the top ten.

The clonotype comes from a human donor with Susac syndrome. The J gene is TRBJ2-1, the V gene TRBV4-3; possible D gene TRBD2, 5 bases. Source material: CD4+ T cells from PBMCs. CDR3 protein: CASSQEGLYNEQFF. Here the CDR3 DNA reads TGCGCCAGCAGCCAAGAAGGACTCTACAATGAGCAGTTCTTC.